This is a list of T cell receptor beta chains from one sample in a study of T cell responses to AZD1222 COVID-19 vaccine. TCRdb's table, derived via immunoSEQ multiplex PCR, lists solely in-frame clones and lacks some. The table includes 100,000 to 150,000 clones, over 75% detected once. The starting material was peripheral blood, obtained on day 0 of AZD1222 vaccination. The origin of the receptors is an adult in good health. Each CDR3 is given with its conserved first and last residue. The D gene is left open where the match is weak.

v_call: TRBV2; d_call: NA; j_call: TRBJ1-4; cdr3_aa: CATRRWGPGATNEKLFF; cdr3_nt: TGTGCCACCAGAAGGTGGGGGCCAGGGGCAACTAATGAAAAACTGTTTTTT
v_call: TRBV29-1; d_call: TRBD1; j_call: TRBJ1-1; cdr3_aa: CSVRPETGSFMNTEAFF; cdr3_nt: TGCAGCGTTCGACCGGAGACAGGGTCTTTCATGAACACTGAAGCTTTCTTT
v_call: TRBV5-4; d_call: NA; j_call: TRBJ1-5; cdr3_aa: CASSLAGYNQPQHF; cdr3_nt: TGTGCCAGCAGCTTGGCAGGGTACAATCAGCCCCAGCATTTT
v_call: TRBV7-2; d_call: NA; j_call: TRBJ2-3; cdr3_aa: CASSLVAPDTQYF; cdr3_nt: TGTGCCAGCAGCTTAGTAGCGCCAGATACGCAGTATTTT
v_call: TRBV7-8; d_call: TRBD2; j_call: TRBJ2-7; cdr3_aa: CASSLEASGSYEQYF; cdr3_nt: TGTGCCAGCAGCTTAGAGGCTAGCGGATCCTACGAGCAGTACTTC
v_call: TRBV6-5; d_call: NA; j_call: TRBJ1-2; cdr3_aa: CASTSRVGGYHTF; cdr3_nt: TGTGCCAGCACCTCGAGGGTCGGAGGCTACCACACCTTC
v_call: TRBV27; d_call: NA; j_call: TRBJ1-5; cdr3_aa: CASSLRGGQPQHF; cdr3_nt: TGTGCCAGCAGTTTAAGGGGCGGACAGCCCCAGCATTTT
v_call: TRBV2; d_call: NA; j_call: TRBJ1-1; cdr3_aa: CASNRRGNTEAFF; cdr3_nt: TGTGCCAGCAATCGGCGTGGCAACACTGAAGCTTTCTTT
v_call: TRBV4-1; d_call: NA; j_call: TRBJ2-7; cdr3_aa: CASSQVFTSLYEQYF; cdr3_nt: TGCGCCAGCAGCCAAGTGTTTACGAGTTTGTACGAGCAGTACTTC
v_call: TRBV18; d_call: TRBD2; j_call: TRBJ2-3; cdr3_aa: CASSPTGGSTDTQYF; cdr3_nt: TGTGCCAGCTCACCAACCGGGGGGAGCACAGATACGCAGTATTTT
v_call: TRBV30; d_call: TRBD1; j_call: TRBJ1-1; cdr3_aa: CAGNSGRTGASVNTEAFF; cdr3_nt: TGTGCCGGGAACAGTGGCCGGACAGGAGCGTCGGTGAACACTGAAGCTTTCTTT
v_call: TRBV2; d_call: TRBD1; j_call: TRBJ1-4; cdr3_aa: CASSGGTGREKLFF; cdr3_nt: TGTGCCAGCAGTGGAGGGACAGGGCGGGAAAAACTGTTTTTT
v_call: TRBV5-6; d_call: NA; j_call: TRBJ1-1; cdr3_aa: CASSLGQARYEAFF; cdr3_nt: TGTGCCAGCAGCTTGGGTCAGGCTCGCTATGAAGCTTTCTTT
v_call: TRBV15; d_call: NA; j_call: TRBJ1-1; cdr3_aa: CATSVDTNTEAFF; cdr3_nt: TGTGCCACCAGTGTGGACACGAACACTGAAGCTTTCTTT